The 8 T cell receptor beta chains listed next were all sequenced from one sample in a study of CD8+CD57+ T cells in acquired aplastic anemia. The template used for profiling TCR beta VDJ and CDR3 was genomic DNA. TCRdb independently ran MiXCR on the reads; one entry per CDR3 protein. The sample carries around 200,000 distinct CDR3 sequences, 45% to 60% recorded once. CD8+CD57+ cell expansion, shown by flow cytometry, had occurred in the patients selected for sequencing. Sequences were obtained from sorted CD4+, CD8+, or CD8+CD57+ T cells (not recorded which) from PBMCs. The receptor set was obtained from a human donor with aplastic anemia.

The chain carries TRBV4-1 and TRBJ2-5; unclear D gene. The CDR3 consists of 14 residues. The V and J ends lost 1 base and 5 bases respectively, with 11 bases between them. Per germline, CDR1 MGHRA and CDR2 YSYEKL. The CDR3, as DNA: TGCGCCAGCAGCCAAGGTGGCCTGGGGGAGACCCAGTACTTC. Its protein product is CASSQGGLGETQYF.

CDR3 sequence: CATSDQRLAASADTQYF. As DNA, the CDR3 is TGTGCCACCAGTGACCAAAGACTAGCGGCTAGCGCAGATACGCAGTATTTT. This chain uses TRBV24-1 with TRBJ2-3; 9 positions match TRBD2. J was trimmed by 4 bases and V by 4 bases; bases with no gene match: 11. Per germline, CDR1 KGHDR and CDR2 SFDVKD. The CDR3 covers 17 residues.

The chain uses TRBV12-5 and TRBJ1-1; D remains ambiguous. Trimming took 6 bases from V and 4 from J, leaving 18 bases between them. The CDR3 consists of 15 residues. From germline, CDR1 is LGHNT and CDR2 FRNRAP. This chain's CDR3 is CASGPITGGVTEAFF. The CDR3 DNA reads as TGTGCTAGTGGCCCCATCACCGGTGGGGTCACTGAAGCTTTCTTT.

The chain uses TRBV18 and TRBJ1-2; possible D gene TRBD1, 5 bases. The length of the CDR3 is 14 residues. V was clipped by 4 bases and J by 5 bases, with 14 bases between them. The germline gives CDR1 KGHSH, CDR2 LQKENI. CDR3 loop: CASSQRQGEYGYTF. CDR3 DNA: TGTGCCAGCTCACAAAGGCAGGGTGAATATGGCTACACCTTC. Using reference TRBV18 and TRBJ1-2 for the parts outside the CDR3, the full variable domain is NAGVMQNPRHLVRRRGQEARLRCSPMKGHSHVYWYRQLPEEGLKFMVYLQKENIIDESGMPKERFSAEFPKEGPSILRIQQVVRGDSAAYFCASSQRQGEYGYTFGSGTRLTVV.

The chain carries TRBV20-1 and TRBJ2-5, with 12 bases lining up with TRBD2. Trimming cost V 6 bases and J 2 bases; bases outside gene matches: 4. Germline V gene sequence: CDR1 DFQATT, CDR2 SNEGSKA (reference sequence). The length of the CDR3 is 14 residues. As DNA, the CDR3 is TGCAGTGCCCGACTAGCGGGGGCGCAAGAGACCCAGTACTTC. This encodes CSARLAGAQETQYF.

This clonotype was recorded only once. The chain uses TRBV13 and TRBJ2-7; unclear D gene. CDR3 length: 12 residues. The germline CDR1 and CDR2 sequences are PRHDT and FYEKMQ (reference sequence). V lost 0 bases, J lost 7 bases, and 7 bases lay in between. CDR3 in DNA: TGTGCCAGCAGCTTAGGGGTTCGGGAGCAGTACTTC. Protein sequence: CASSLGVREQYF. Filled out from reference TRBV13 and TRBJ2-7, the complete variable domain reads AAGVIQSPRHLIKEKRETATLKCYPIPRHDTVYWYQQGPGQDPQFLISFYEKMQSDKGSIPDRFSAQQFSDYHSELNMSSLELGDSALYFCASSLGVREQYFGPGTRLTVT.

This clonotype was detected many times. The rearrangement uses TRBV6-1 and TRBJ1-6; D might be TRBD1 (6 bases). The CDR3 is 16 residues long. V was cut by 8 bases and J by 4 bases, with 18 bases left in between. Germline V gene lookup returns CDR1 MNHNS and CDR2 SASEGT. The CDR3 DNA reads as TGTGCCAGCTCCGAGGGGGGATGGGGATATAATTCACCCCTCCACTTT. Residues: CASSEGGWGYNSPLHF.

V and J are TRBV9 and TRBJ2-3, with 7 positions matching TRBD1. CDR3 length: 16 amino acids. V trimming: 0 bases; J trimming: 1 base; junction bases outside the gene matches: 5. Germline CDR1 SGDLS, CDR2 YYNGEE. The CDR3 loop is CASSVATGTGTDTQYF. In nucleotides, the CDR3 is TGTGCCAGCAGCGTAGCTACTGGGACAGGCACAGATACGCAGTATTTT.